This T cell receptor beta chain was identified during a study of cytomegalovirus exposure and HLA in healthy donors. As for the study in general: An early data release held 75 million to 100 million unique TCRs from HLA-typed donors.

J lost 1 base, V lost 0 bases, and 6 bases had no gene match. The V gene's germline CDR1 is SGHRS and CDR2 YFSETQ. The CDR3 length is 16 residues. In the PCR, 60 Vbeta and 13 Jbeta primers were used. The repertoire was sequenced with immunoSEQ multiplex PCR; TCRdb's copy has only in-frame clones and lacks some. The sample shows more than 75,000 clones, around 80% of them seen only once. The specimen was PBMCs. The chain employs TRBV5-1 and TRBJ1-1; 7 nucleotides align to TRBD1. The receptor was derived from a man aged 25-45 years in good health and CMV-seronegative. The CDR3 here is CASSLGTGESNTEAFF. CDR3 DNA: TGCGCCAGCAGCTTGGGCACAGGGGAATCGAACACTGAAGCTTTCTTT.